The rows below give T cell receptor beta chains drawn from one sample of a study of OX40 agonist ivuxolimab in advanced cancers. Data came from immunoSEQ multiplex PCR; TCRdb stores just in-frame clones and leaves some out. The sample has around 77,000 clones, roughly nine tenths seen once. Sequenced material: CD4+ or CD8+ T cells sorted from blood, taken in a trial of the OX40 agonist ivuxolimab. Source of these receptors: an adult with an advanced solid tumor such as melanoma, head and neck, liver or kidney cancer. Both conserved end residues are part of each CDR3.

TRBV25-1,TRBJ1-1,CASSEGISEGTEAFF
TRBV28,TRBJ2-7,CASTKTGANSNYEQYF
TRBV19,TRBJ1-1,CASSRGTGDNTEAFF
TRBV30,TRBJ1-6,CAWKGGGNSPLHF
TRBV29-1,TRBJ2-2,CSVRQGGDTGELFF
TRBV6-5,TRBJ2-3,CASRASGRITDTQYF
TRBV18,TRBJ1-1,CASSPIPGAPGGTNTEAFF
TRBV21-1,TRBJ1-5,CASSIQPQHF
TRBV5-1,TRBJ1-1,CASSLGPGNTEAFF
TRBV18,TRBJ2-1,CASSPPEANEQFF
TRBV27,TRBJ2-1,CASSFRLRSSYNEQFF
TRBV5-8,TRBJ1-2,CASSRRENYGYTF
TRBV28,TRBJ2-7,CASSLRRYEQYF
TRBV6-5,TRBJ2-1,CASSYKRGGYNEQFF
TRBV5-1,TRBJ2-1,CASSLDDNEQFF
TRBV30,TRBJ1-1,CAWSQGNTEAFF
TRBV11-2,TRBJ1-2,CASSPAPGGFYGYTF
TRBV18,TRBJ2-5,CASSPTDGETQYF
TRBV7-2,TRBJ1-2,CASSYDSLDYGYTF
TRBV13,TRBJ1-4,CASSSFRDQLFF
TRBV5-4,TRBJ2-5,CASSLRQFLGQETQYF
TRBV29-1,TRBJ1-1,CSGGAGLNTEAFF
TRBV15,TRBJ1-1,CATSRGGQGTEAFF
TRBV9,TRBJ2-2,CASSVAYTGELFF
TRBV4-1,TRBJ2-1,CASSHQLIGTSGRADEQFF
TRBV4-2,TRBJ2-5,CASSQGGLAGEGETQYF
TRBV5-1,TRBJ2-6,CASSLAGLSGANVLTF
TRBV30,TRBJ1-2,CASDRNYGYTF
TRBV21-1,TRBJ1-1,CVSSKVGRMNTEAFF
TRBV5-4,TRBJ1-2,CASSSDRAHYGGYTF
TRBV7-9,TRBJ1-3,CASSLRQSISGNTIYF
TRBV2,TRBJ1-5,CASRPGEDQPQHF
TRBV7-6,TRBJ1-6,CASSLGSEGSPLHF
TRBV6-5,TRBJ1-2,CASSEKSGYTF
TRBV2,TRBJ1-2,CASSERPNEVYGYTF
TRBV19,TRBJ1-2,CASRRTADGYTF
TRBV6-5,TRBJ1-1,CASRTPVTDEAFF
TRBV7-8,TRBJ2-5,CASSARETQYF
TRBV28,TRBJ1-2,CASSEGVLGGYTF
TRBV5-5,TRBJ2-2,CASSPLLAGGLNTGELFF
TRBV5-4,TRBJ2-7,CASSLEPTPGGEQYF
TRBV6-5,TRBJ2-3,CASSHKADTQYF